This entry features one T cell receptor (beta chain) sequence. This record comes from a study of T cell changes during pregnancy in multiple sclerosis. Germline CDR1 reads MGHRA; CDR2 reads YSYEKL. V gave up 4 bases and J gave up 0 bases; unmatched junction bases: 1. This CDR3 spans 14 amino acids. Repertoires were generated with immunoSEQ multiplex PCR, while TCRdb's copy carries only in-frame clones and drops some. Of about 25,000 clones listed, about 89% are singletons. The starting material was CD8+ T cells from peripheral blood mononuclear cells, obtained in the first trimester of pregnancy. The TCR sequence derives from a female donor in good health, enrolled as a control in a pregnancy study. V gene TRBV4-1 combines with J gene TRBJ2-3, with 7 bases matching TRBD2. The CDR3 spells CASSLTSSTDTQYF. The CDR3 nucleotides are TGCGCCAGCAGCCTGACTAGCAGCACAGATACGCAGTATTTT.